A single sample is the source of the 32 T cell receptor beta chains below, sequenced in a study of T cell repertoires in aging, cancer and after chemotherapy. Multiplex touch-down PCR with TRB-A/B primers amplified rearranged V-D-J TRB sequences. One entry per CDR3 protein results from TCRdb running MiXCR on the multiplex PCR reads. Found here are some 2,500 distinct CDR3 sequences, about 23% of them singletons; the top ten hold about 9.4%. Peripheral blood genomic DNA, not sorted cells or RNA, was the template. Material: blood. The receptors were sampled from a human donor with a solid tumor.

This clonotype is medium-sized within its sample. The V gene is TRBV6-5, the J gene TRBJ2-3; D is tentatively TRBD1 or TRBD2 (6 bases each). The V end was cut by 6 bases, the J end by 3 bases, with 19 bases between. The CDR3 runs to 16 residues. Per the germline V gene, CDR1 is MNHEY and CDR2 is SVGAGI. The CDR3 loop reads CASSLERGPSTDTQYF. As DNA, the CDR3 is TGTGCCAGCAGCCTTGAACGGGGGCCTTCTACAGATACGCAGTATTTT.

This clonotype is medium-sized in the sample. The chain employs TRBV20-1 and TRBJ1-2; TRBD1 matches at 9 bases. This CDR3 contains 16 residues. V shed 1 base and J 5 bases; nucleotides not matched to a gene: 11. CDR1 is DFQATT and CDR2 is SNEGSKA in the germline V gene (reference sequence). CDR3 coding DNA: TGCAGTGCTAGAGGGGCGACAGGGGGAATATGGTATGGCTACACCTTC. Its translation: CSARGATGGIWYGYTF.

This clonotype came up a few times. The chain links TRBV6-1 to TRBJ1-2; no clear D. CDR1 and CDR2 from the germline V gene are MNHNS and SASEGT. Trimming took off 2 bases at V and 8 bases at J, with 15 bases between the two ends. The CDR3 runs 14 residues. For the CDR3, the DNA is TGTGCCAGCAGTGAACTTGGTATCTCGGCCGGCTACACCTTC. Protein: CASSELGISAGYTF.

This chain connects TRBV24-1 to TRBJ2-2, with 7 bases lining up with TRBD1. V gave up 3 bases and J gave up 4 bases; unmatched junction bases: 10. Germline V lookup: CDR1 KGHDR, CDR2 SFDVKD. The length of the CDR3 is 17 residues. CDR3 in DNA: TGTGCCACCAGTGATCAAACTGGGACAGACTCCACCGGGGAGCTGTTTTTT. Translating it yields CATSDQTGTDSTGELFF.

The chain is built from TRBV4-2 and TRBJ2-3; D unclear. CDR1 and CDR2 from the germline V gene are LGHNA and YNFKEQ. V dropped 4 bases and J dropped 4 bases, with 6 bases sitting between them. This CDR3 is 12 amino acids long. The CDR3 DNA reads as TGTGCCAGCAGCCCCAGAGCAGATACGCAGTATTTT. Amino acid sequence: CASSPRADTQYF.

In its sample, this clonotype is medium-sized. CDR3 region: CASSLAATNEKLFF. CDR3 nucleotide sequence: TGTGCCAGCAGCTTAGCTGCAACTAATGAAAAACTGTTTTTT. V and J are TRBV7-2 and TRBJ1-4, with D unclear. The V end was cut by 0 bases, the J end by 0 bases, with 2 bases between. Germline CDR1 SGHTA, CDR2 FQGNSA. This CDR3 spans 14 amino acids. The full variable domain, rest sourced from reference TRBV7-2 and TRBJ1-4, is GAGVSQSPSNKVTEKGKDVELRCDPISGHTALYWYRQSLGQGLEFLIYFQGNSAPDKSGLPSDRFSAERTGGSVSTLTIQRTQQEDSAVYLCASSLAATNEKLFFGSGTQLSVL.

Relative to its sample, this clonotype is large. The chain has TRBV7-6 and TRBJ2-7; 13 bases fit TRBD2. The CDR3 loop spans 15 amino acids. Trimming at V came to 5 bases and at J to 3 bases, leaving 4 bases not matched to a gene. Per the germline V gene, CDR1 is SGHVS and CDR2 is FNYEAQ. The CDR3, as DNA: TGTGCCAGCAGCCGAACTAGCGGGGGGGACTACGAGCAGTACTTC. This codes for CASSRTSGGDYEQYF.

This clonotype is deemed large. V is TRBV7-2 and J is TRBJ2-3; 8 bases line up with TRBD1. V shed 3 bases and J 4 bases; nucleotides not matched to a gene: 3. This CDR3 is 14 amino acids long. Germline V lookup: CDR1 SGHTA, CDR2 FQGNSA. For the CDR3, the DNA is TGTGCCAGCAGCTTGGACAGGGCCGCAGATACGCAGTATTTT. Protein sequence: CASSLDRAADTQYF.

The chain couples TRBV24-1 to TRBJ1-4, with unresolved D. Trimming took 4 bases from V and 7 from J, leaving 18 bases between them. The germline V gene has CDR1 KGHDR and CDR2 SFDVKD. CDR3 length: 16 residues. In nucleotides, the CDR3 is TGTGCCACCAGTGACCCAGGAGGTGGAAGTGGTGAAAAACTGTTTTTT. This encodes CATSDPGGGSGEKLFF.

This clonotype rates as large. The genes are TRBV11-2 and TRBJ2-7; D gene ambiguous. Between the trimmed V and J ends, which lost 1 base and 5 bases, there was a span of 12 bases. There are 14 residues in the CDR3. Germline values: CDR1 SGHAT, CDR2 FQNNGV. The CDR3, as DNA: TGTGCCAGCAGCTTAGCGTTTAATCGGGACGAGCAGTACTTC. Protein: CASSLAFNRDEQYF.

The rearrangement uses TRBV12-3 or TRBV12-4 and TRBJ2-3; D tentatively fits TRBD1 or TRBD2 (7 bases each). Trimming left V 8 bases short and J 4 bases short, with 22 bases between. This CDR3 comprises 16 residues. CDR3 DNA sequence: TGTGCCAGCGACGACCGCCCAGGGGGAGGGTCAGATACGCAGTATTTT. Translating gives CASDDRPGGGSDTQYF.

Relative to its sample, this clonotype is large (0.1 to 1%). J is TRBJ1-5 and V is TRBV30; TRBD1 matches 8 bases. The V gene's germline CDR1 is GTSNPN and CDR2 SVGIG (reference sequence). The CDR3 is made up of 15 amino acids. J lost 6 bases, V lost 2 bases, and 9 bases had no gene match. As DNA, the CDR3 is TGTGCCTGGAGTATCGCCGGACAGGGAAGTCAGCCCCAGCATTTT. Protein sequence: CAWSIAGQGSQPQHF.

The chain has TRBV10-1 and TRBJ2-3; 11 bases are a match to TRBD1. V dropped 6 bases and J dropped 5; count of bases not matched to a gene: 7. The germline V gene encodes CDR1 WNHNN and CDR2 SYGVQD (reference sequence). The CDR3 runs to 15 residues. The CDR3 is CASSSGQGAEDTQYF. The CDR3 DNA reads as TGCGCCAGCAGCTCAGGACAGGGGGCTGAAGATACGCAGTATTTT.

The chain is built from TRBV6-1 and TRBJ1-4; 9 bases map to TRBD1. CDR1 is MNHNS and CDR2 is SASEGT in the germline V gene. V lost 3 bases to trimming and J lost 10 bases; unmatched junction nucleotides: 6. There are 14 residues in the CDR3. CDR3 region: CASSEPGQGRKLFF. The DNA of the CDR3 is TGTGCCAGCAGTGAGCCGGGACAGGGTAGAAAACTGTTTTTT.

This clonotype appeared a few times. The V and J genes are TRBV5-6 and TRBJ1-2, with 9 nucleotides matching TRBD1. This CDR3 comprises 18 residues. Germline V lookup: CDR1 SGHDT, CDR2 YYEEEE. Trimming took 4 bases from V and 8 from J; bases not matched to a gene: 21. The CDR3 here is CASSIGYLGQGPPGGYTF. The CDR3 nucleotides are TGTGCCAGCAGCATAGGTTATTTGGGACAGGGCCCTCCGGGCGGCTACACCTTC.

This clonotype was detected only a few times. The V call is TRBV5-4, the J call TRBJ2-3; 9 bases match TRBD2. Germline V lookup: CDR1 SGHNT, CDR2 YYREEE (reference sequence). The V segment lost 7 bases and the J segment 3 bases; nucleotides outside the gene matches: 6. This CDR3 is built from 14 residues. The CDR3 region has the DNA TGTGCCAGCTCCTCGACTAGCGGAACAGATACGCAGTATTTT. Translating gives CASSSTSGTDTQYF.

By share of the sample, this clonotype is medium-sized. This chain joins TRBV7-9 and TRBJ1-2, with a weak D call TRBD1 (6 bases). V was shortened by 5 bases and J by 4 bases, with 11 bases between the two germline ends. Germline CDR1 reads SEHNR; CDR2 reads FQNEAQ (reference sequence). This CDR3 contains 13 residues. CDR3 nucleotides: TGTGCCAGCAGCGGTGAGGGGGGCTATGGCTACACCTTC. Translating it yields CASSGEGGYGYTF.

By its share, this clonotype is medium-sized. The chain links TRBV6-5 to TRBJ1-2, with a tentative D call TRBD1 (5 bases). Germline CDR1 reads MNHEY; CDR2 reads SVGAGI. The CDR3 is 15 amino acids. The V end lost 6 bases, the J end lost 0 bases, and 14 bases lay between the germline ends. CDR3 nucleotides: TGTGCCAGCAGCCTGACAGCCCGGGCTAACTATGGCTACACCTTC. Its protein product is CASSLTARANYGYTF.

This chain joins TRBV5-6 and TRBJ1-2; unclear D gene. This CDR3 region has 18 residues. Trimming removed 4 bases from V and 8 bases from J, with 30 bases in between. Germline CDR1 reads SGHDT; CDR2 reads YYEEEE. In nucleotides, the CDR3 is TGTGCCAGCAGCATAGGTTATTTGGGAAAGGGCCCTCCGGGCGGCTACACCTTC. Protein product: CASSIGYLGKGPPGGYTF.

Worth noting for this clonotype: One end of the junction does not line up with germline, which may come from a read error. V gene TRBV6-5 combines with J gene TRBJ1-2, with 10 bases that match TRBD1. The CDR3 is 13 residues long. Germline CDR1 reads MNHEY; CDR2 reads SVGAGI. The CDR3 DNA is TGTTCCAGCAGTCCCGGGACAGGGGATGGCTACACCTTC. Translation: CSSSPGTGDGYTF.

By its share, this clonotype is large (0.1 to 1%). This sequence joins TRBV29-1 and TRBJ1-2, with D uncertain. Germline V gene sequence: CDR1 SQVTM, CDR2 ANQGSEA. V shed 6 bases and J shed 4 bases, with 9 bases lying between them. The CDR3 sequence is 11 residues long. The CDR3 region is CSVGAPYGYTF. CDR3 DNA: TGCAGCGTGGGCGCCCCCTATGGCTACACCTTC.

By sample share, this clonotype is large. The chain couples TRBV30 to TRBJ1-3; 7 bases align to TRBD1. From germline, CDR1 is GTSNPN and CDR2 SVGIG (reference sequence). This CDR3 region has 13 residues. The junction had 4 bases not matched to a gene; V was cut back by 7 bases and J by 1 base. As DNA, the CDR3 is TGTGCCTCCCTGGACAGGTCTGGAAACACCATATATTTT. Translating gives CASLDRSGNTIYF.

This clonotype was observed a handful of times. The chain has TRBV5-1 and TRBJ1-5; D is undetermined. The V gene's germline CDR1 is SGHRS and CDR2 YFSETQ. Trimming pared 4 bases from V and 3 bases from J, leaving 14 bases between. This CDR3 has 15 residues. CDR3 coding DNA: TGCGCCAGCAGCCAAACTCCGGCCTCCAATCAGCCCCAGCATTTT. Amino acids: CASSQTPASNQPQHF.

This chain connects TRBV9 to TRBJ2-3, with 11 positions matching TRBD2. In germline, CDR1 is SGDLS, CDR2 YYNGEE. The CDR3 has 16 amino acids. V lost 3 bases, J lost 0 bases, and 3 bases stayed unmatched. In DNA, the CDR3 is TGTGCCAGCAGCGCTAGCGGGGGGACTAGCACAGATACGCAGTATTTT. Protein product: CASSASGGTSTDTQYF.

This clonotype is large in the sample. The V and J genes are TRBV29-1 and TRBJ2-7; D might be TRBD1 (5 bases). Germline V gene sequence: CDR1 SQVTM, CDR2 ANQGSEA. This CDR3 is 13 amino acids long. V was shortened by 4 bases and J by 5 bases, with 15 bases between the two germline ends. CDR3 DNA sequence: TGCAGCGTTGGGCAGGGTTTATACAACGAGCAGTACTTC. Its protein is CSVGQGLYNEQYF.

This clonotype was found a few times. The CDR3 sequence: CASRQGQGDYEQYF. The CDR3 nucleotides are TGTGCCAGTAGGCAGGGCCAGGGCGACTACGAGCAGTACTTC. The chain recombines TRBV19 with TRBJ2-7, with a weak D call TRBD1 (5 bases). CDR3 length: 14 amino acids. The germline gives CDR1 LNHDA, CDR2 SQIVND (reference sequence). V dropped 6 bases and J dropped 3 bases, with 15 bases sitting between them.

This chain joins TRBV19 and TRBJ1-2; D ambiguous. CDR1 and CDR2 from the germline V gene are LNHDA and SQIVND (reference sequence). This CDR3 spans 15 amino acids. V lost 3 bases, J lost 3 bases, and 14 bases lay in between. The CDR3 region has the DNA TGTGCCAGTAGTATCGCGGTCAGCCAAGACTATGGCTACACCTTC. This codes for CASSIAVSQDYGYTF. The complete variable domain, with remaining parts taken from reference TRBV19 and TRBJ1-2, reads DGGITQSPKYLFRKEGQNVTLSCEQNLNHDAMYWYRQDPGQGLRLIYYSQIVNDFQKGDIAEGYSVSREKKESFPLTVTSAQKNPTAFYLCASSIAVSQDYGYTFGSGTRLTVV.

This sequence joins TRBV30 and TRBJ1-2; 7 bases are a match to TRBD1. The CDR3 runs to 16 residues. V was clipped by 1 base and J by 0 bases; unmatched bases: 8. Germline values: CDR1 GTSNPN, CDR2 SVGIG (reference sequence). The CDR3: CAWSAINRGANYGYTF. The CDR3 DNA reads as TGTGCCTGGAGTGCGATTAACAGGGGAGCTAACTATGGCTACACCTTC.

This chain uses TRBV6-1 with TRBJ1-3, with D perhaps matching TRBD1 (6 bases). The CDR3 is 12 amino acids. V dropped 10 bases and J dropped 3 bases, with 10 bases sitting between them. The germline V gene has CDR1 MNHNS and CDR2 SASEGT. The DNA of the CDR3 is TGTGCCACAACAGGGAATGGAAACACCATATATTTT. Protein: CATTGNGNTIYF.

In this sample, this clonotype turned up a few times. The CDR3 reads CASSLGPDYGYTF. For the CDR3, the DNA is TGCGCCAGCAGCTTGGGACCCGACTATGGCTACACCTTC. The V call is TRBV5-1, the J call TRBJ1-2; D is uncertain. V was pared by 0 bases and J by 3 bases, with 6 bases between. This CDR3 has 13 amino acids. The germline V gene encodes CDR1 SGHRS and CDR2 YFSETQ.

This clonotype is a singleton in its sample. This chain uses TRBV20-1 with TRBJ1-1; tentative D call: TRBD1 (6 bases). The CDR3 totals 11 residues. The V and J ends lost 5 bases and 4 bases respectively, with 8 bases between them. Germline V CDR1 and CDR2: DFQATT, SNEGSKA (reference sequence). The CDR3 nucleotides read TGCAGTGCTGGGGGGGCCACTGAAGCTTTCTTT. It specifies CSAGGATEAFF.

The rearrangement joins TRBV6-6 to TRBJ2-7; 9 bases fit TRBD2. CDR3 length equals 13 residues. Germline V lookup: CDR1 MNHNY, CDR2 SVGAGI (reference sequence). The V and J ends lost 8 bases and 7 bases, in that order; junction bases with no gene match: 9. CDR3 sequence (DNA): TGTGCCAGCCAAGCGGGGGGAGTGCGGGAGCAGTACTTC. This encodes CASQAGGVREQYF.